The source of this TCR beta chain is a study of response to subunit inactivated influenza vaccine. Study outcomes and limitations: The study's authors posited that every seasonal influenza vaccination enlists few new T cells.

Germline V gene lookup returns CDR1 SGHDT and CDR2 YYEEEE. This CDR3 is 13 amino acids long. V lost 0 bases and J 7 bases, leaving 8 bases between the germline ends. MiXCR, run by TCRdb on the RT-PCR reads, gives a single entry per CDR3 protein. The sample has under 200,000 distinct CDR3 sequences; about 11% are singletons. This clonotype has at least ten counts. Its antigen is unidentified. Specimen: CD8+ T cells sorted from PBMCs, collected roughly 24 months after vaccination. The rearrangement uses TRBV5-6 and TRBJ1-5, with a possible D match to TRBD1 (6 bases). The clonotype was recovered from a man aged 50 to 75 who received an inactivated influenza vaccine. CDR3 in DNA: TGTGCCAGCAGCTTGGAGGGGGGGCAGCCCCAGCATTTT. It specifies CASSLEGGQPQHF. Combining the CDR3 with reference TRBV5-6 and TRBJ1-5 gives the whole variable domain DAGVTQSPTHLIKTRGQQVTLRCSPKSGHDTVSWYQQALGQGPQFIFQYYEEEERQRGNFPDRFSGHQFPNYSSELNVNALLLGDSALYLCASSLEGGQPQHFGDGTRLSIL.